This TCR beta chain was identified in a study of siplizumab effects on memory and regulatory T cells. Trimming took 7 bases from V and 4 from J, leaving 7 bases between them. Germline CDR1 SNHLY, CDR2 FYNNEI. The CDR3 sequence is 11 residues long. Profiled with immunoSEQ multiplex PCR; TCRdb holds only in-frame clones, not every one. The data show some 96,000 clones, 94% seen once. The chain combines TRBV2 with TRBJ1-2; tentatively, D is TRBD1 (5 bases). The sequenced sample consisted of non-Treg CD4+ T cells sorted from blood. The source is a human donor in good health. The CDR3 region has the DNA TGTGCCAGCACCCAGGGCTATGGCTACACCTTC. It encodes CASTQGYGYTF.